What follows is one T cell receptor (beta chain) and its context. Its antigen remains unknown. This sample was included in a study of OX40 agonist ivuxolimab in advanced cancers. At the level of the study: Ivuxolimab, an antibody that agonizes OX40 (CD134), was administered to the patients. Patients received intravenous ivuxolimab every 2 weeks at 0.01 to 10 mg/kg.

The method was immunoSEQ multiplex PCR; TCRdb's version includes in-frame clones alone and lacks a portion of them. The table has 60,000 to 100,000 clones, around 86% seen once; the top ten hold 0.2% to 0.3%. The junction had 5 bases not matched to a gene; V was cut back by 0 bases and J by 10 bases. Per the germline V gene, CDR1 is SGHRS and CDR2 is YFSETQ. This CDR3 has 13 amino acids. The study's findings and limits: Both CD4+ and CD8+ T cell populations in blood had undergone clonal expansion by week 6 at 0.1 to 3.0 mg/kg.

This specimen consisted of CD4+ or CD8+ T cells sorted from blood, obtained in a trial of the OX40 agonist ivuxolimab. V gene TRBV5-1 combines with J gene TRBJ1-1; 8 bases align to TRBD1. This sequence was found in an adult with an advanced solid tumor such as melanoma, head and neck, liver or kidney cancer. This CDR3 reads CASSLEQGVRAFF. For the CDR3, the DNA is TGCGCCAGCAGCTTGGAACAGGGGGTGAGAGCTTTCTTT.